Below, 2 T cell receptor beta chains from the same sample are listed, as sequenced in a study of blood T cells in healthy people across ages. Then a second PCR, running roughly 7 to 11 cycles, was carried out with a sample-barcoded 5' primer and a J-beta primer mix. TCRdb called the 5' RACE reads again in MiXCR, with one record for every CDR3 protein. The sample includes 1.8 million or so distinct CDR3 sequences, about two fifths of them seen just once. The sample was blood. Receptors were obtained from a human donor in good health.

The chain combines TRBV12-3 or TRBV12-4 with TRBJ1-3, with D unresolved. With 3 bases removed from V and 3 bases from J, the gap between germline ends came to 6 bases. The CDR3 is 13 residues long. The CDR3 sequence: CASSLWIGNTIYF. CDR3 DNA: TGTGCCAGCAGTTTGTGGATTGGAAACACCATATATTTT.

The table lists this clonotype with a few counts. The rearrangement joins TRBV7-9 to TRBJ2-4, with no clear D. Germline loops: CDR1 SEHNR, CDR2 FQNEAQ (reference sequence). Trimming removed 1 base from V and 13 bases from J, with 20 bases in between. This CDR3 is built from 15 residues. This CDR3 is CASSLGTNIKPEQYF. The DNA of the CDR3 is TGTGCCAGCAGCTTAGGGACGAATATCAAACCTGAGCAGTACTTC.